This is a list of T cell receptor beta chains from one sample in a study of identical twins. TCRdb used MiXCR to reprocess the 5' RACE reads, holding one entry per CDR3 protein. Here the sample spans 470,000 or so distinct CDR3 sequences, 20% to 25% being singletons. The same sample was also used in a study of T cells expressing NK-cell markers.

The specimen sequenced was CD4+ T cells sorted from blood. The receptors shown here come from a woman under 30 in good health. Both conserved end residues are part of each CDR3. Fields, in order: V gene, clone size, J gene, D gene, CDR3 protein, CDR3 DNA. D genes are given only for firm matches. Clone size is not always given. Where it is, it says once, few, many or a class for expanded clones.

V gene: TRBV7-2
clone size: few
J gene: TRBJ2-3
D gene: NA
CDR3 protein: CASSFNSGTDTQYF
CDR3 DNA: TGTGCCAGCAGCTTTAACAGCGGCACAGATACGCAGTATTTT

V gene: TRBV4-3
clone size: many
J gene: TRBJ2-1
D gene: NA
CDR3 protein: CASSQDPQTNEQFF
CDR3 DNA: TGCGCCAGCAGCCAAGACCCTCAAACTAATGAGCAGTTCTTC

V gene: TRBV9
clone size: NA
J gene: TRBJ2-3
D gene: TRBD2
CDR3 protein: CASSVGTSSYTDTQYF
CDR3 DNA: TGTGCCAGCAGCGTAGGGACTAGCAGTTACACAGATACGCAGTATTTT

V gene: TRBV10-3
clone size: few
J gene: TRBJ2-1
D gene: NA
CDR3 protein: CAISDRQALGNNEQFF
CDR3 DNA: TGTGCCATCAGTGATAGGCAGGCCCTTGGAAACAATGAGCAGTTCTTC

V gene: TRBV20-1
clone size: few
J gene: TRBJ1-2
D gene: NA
CDR3 protein: CSATLQGSGYTF
CDR3 DNA: TGCAGTGCTACCCTTCAGGGTTCTGGCTACACCTTC

V gene: TRBV20-1
clone size: NA
J gene: TRBJ1-4
D gene: NA
CDR3 protein: CSATPTLLNEKLFF
CDR3 DNA: TGCAGTGCTACGCCGACACTCCTTAATGAAAAACTGTTTTTT

V gene: TRBV12-3/TRBV12-4
clone size: NA
J gene: TRBJ2-1
D gene: TRBD1
CDR3 protein: CASSQTGGNEQFF
CDR3 DNA: TGTGCCAGCAGCCAGACAGGGGGCAATGAGCAGTTCTTC

V gene: TRBV20-1
clone size: few
J gene: TRBJ2-5
D gene: TRBD2
CDR3 protein: CSARDRSGGQETQYF
CDR3 DNA: TGCAGTGCTAGAGATCGTAGCGGGGGGCAAGAGACCCAGTACTTC

V gene: TRBV5-5
clone size: NA
J gene: TRBJ2-1
D gene: NA
CDR3 protein: CASSLGTSPYNEQFF
CDR3 DNA: TGTGCCAGCAGCTTGGGGACTTCCCCTTACAATGAGCAGTTCTTC

V gene: TRBV7-2
clone size: few
J gene: TRBJ2-3
D gene: TRBD2
CDR3 protein: CASSLELAVTGDTQYF
CDR3 DNA: TGTGCCAGCAGCTTAGAACTAGCGGTTACCGGTGATACGCAGTATTTT

V gene: TRBV7-2
clone size: NA
J gene: TRBJ2-3
D gene: NA
CDR3 protein: CASSSQGNRATDTQYF
CDR3 DNA: TGTGCCAGCAGCTCCCAAGGGAACAGGGCCACAGATACGCAGTATTTT

V gene: TRBV3-1
clone size: many
J gene: TRBJ2-1
D gene: TRBD2
CDR3 protein: CASSQDRASGRYNEQFF
CDR3 DNA: TGTGCCAGCAGCCAAGATCGGGCTAGCGGCCGTTACAATGAGCAGTTCTTC

V gene: TRBV10-3
clone size: NA
J gene: TRBJ2-7
D gene: NA
CDR3 protein: CAISSGFPYEQYF
CDR3 DNA: TGTGCCATCAGCTCAGGGTTCCCCTACGAGCAGTACTTC

V gene: TRBV15
clone size: few
J gene: TRBJ2-5
D gene: TRBD2
CDR3 protein: CATEIGGSGKETQYF
CDR3 DNA: TGTGCCACCGAAATCGGCGGGAGCGGGAAAGAGACCCAGTACTTC

V gene: TRBV6-1
clone size: few
J gene: TRBJ2-3
D gene: TRBD2
CDR3 protein: CASTSRTSGTDTQYF
CDR3 DNA: TGTGCCAGCACATCTCGGACTAGTGGCACAGATACGCAGTATTTT

V gene: TRBV20-1
clone size: NA
J gene: TRBJ2-5
D gene: NA
CDR3 protein: CSAPLTATTLTQYF
CDR3 DNA: TGCAGTGCCCCCCTAACGGCCACGACTTTGACCCAGTACTTC

V gene: TRBV27
clone size: few
J gene: TRBJ2-2
D gene: NA
CDR3 protein: CASTALTNTGELFF
CDR3 DNA: TGTGCCAGCACAGCCCTTACGAACACCGGGGAGCTGTTTTTT

V gene: TRBV27
clone size: many
J gene: TRBJ2-6
D gene: NA
CDR3 protein: CASSLTWANVLTF
CDR3 DNA: TGTGCCAGCAGTTTAACCTGGGCCAACGTCCTGACTTTC

V gene: TRBV5-1
clone size: NA
J gene: TRBJ2-7
D gene: TRBD1
CDR3 protein: CASSGGTGFYEQYF
CDR3 DNA: TGCGCCAGCAGCGGGGGGACAGGATTCTACGAGCAGTACTTC

V gene: TRBV6-5
clone size: few
J gene: TRBJ1-1
D gene: NA
CDR3 protein: CASSSYYHAFF
CDR3 DNA: TGTGCCAGCAGTTCTTACTACCACGCTTTCTTT

V gene: TRBV20-1
clone size: NA
J gene: TRBJ2-7
D gene: TRBD2
CDR3 protein: CSAREAGGSYEQYF
CDR3 DNA: TGCAGTGCTAGAGAGGCGGGGGGTTCCTACGAGCAGTACTTC

V gene: TRBV9
clone size: NA
J gene: TRBJ2-3
D gene: NA
CDR3 protein: CASSVARRGHTDTQYF
CDR3 DNA: TGTGCCAGCAGCGTAGCGAGGCGGGGGCACACAGATACGCAGTATTTT

V gene: TRBV27
clone size: few
J gene: TRBJ1-2
D gene: NA
CDR3 protein: CASSLSRDGPYGYTF
CDR3 DNA: TGTGCCAGCAGTTTATCGAGGGACGGACCCTATGGCTACACCTTC

V gene: TRBV20-1
clone size: few
J gene: TRBJ2-6
D gene: NA
CDR3 protein: CSASPHISGANVLTF
CDR3 DNA: TGCAGTGCTAGTCCCCACATCTCTGGGGCCAACGTCCTGACTTTC

V gene: TRBV6-2/TRBV6-3
clone size: few
J gene: TRBJ2-3
D gene: TRBD2
CDR3 protein: CASRTGLAGLHTDTQYF
CDR3 DNA: TGTGCCAGCAGGACGGGCCTAGCGGGGCTCCACACAGATACGCAGTATTTT

V gene: TRBV6-2/TRBV6-3
clone size: NA
J gene: TRBJ1-1
D gene: NA
CDR3 protein: CASRTTGEAFF
CDR3 DNA: TGTGCCAGCAGAACAACAGGGGAAGCTTTCTTT

V gene: TRBV20-1
clone size: NA
J gene: TRBJ1-1
D gene: NA
CDR3 protein: CSVPNMYTEAFF
CDR3 DNA: TGCAGTGTTCCAAACATGTACACTGAAGCTTTCTTT

V gene: TRBV12-3/TRBV12-4
clone size: NA
J gene: TRBJ2-2
D gene: NA
CDR3 protein: CASKRTDLITNTGELFF
CDR3 DNA: TGTGCCAGCAAAAGGACAGACCTCATAACAAACACCGGGGAGCTGTTTTTT

V gene: TRBV20-1
clone size: NA
J gene: TRBJ2-1
D gene: TRBD2
CDR3 protein: CSADSGVYNEQFF
CDR3 DNA: TGCAGTGCTGATAGCGGGGTCTACAATGAGCAGTTCTTC

V gene: TRBV6-5
clone size: NA
J gene: TRBJ2-1
D gene: NA
CDR3 protein: CASRTRGEQFF
CDR3 DNA: TGTGCCAGCAGGACGAGGGGTGAGCAGTTCTTC

V gene: TRBV4-2
clone size: few
J gene: TRBJ2-3
D gene: NA
CDR3 protein: CASSQDRIGGVGNSFTDTQYF
CDR3 DNA: TGTGCCAGCAGCCAAGATCGTATTGGGGGTGTAGGGAACTCCTTCACAGATACGCAGTATTTT

V gene: TRBV6-2/TRBV6-3
clone size: few
J gene: TRBJ1-2
D gene: NA
CDR3 protein: CASSHGGDYGYTF
CDR3 DNA: TGTGCCAGCAGTCACGGGGGAGACTATGGCTACACCTTC

V gene: TRBV7-3
clone size: few
J gene: TRBJ2-3
D gene: NA
CDR3 protein: CASSPTPSSGTDTQYF
CDR3 DNA: TGTGCCAGCAGCCCAACCCCTAGTTCCGGTACAGATACGCAGTATTTT

V gene: TRBV18
clone size: few
J gene: TRBJ1-6
D gene: TRBD1
CDR3 protein: CASSTGWDRRNSPLHF
CDR3 DNA: TGTGCCAGCTCAACCGGGTGGGACAGGAGAAATTCACCCCTCCACTTT

V gene: TRBV5-1
clone size: few
J gene: TRBJ2-1
D gene: TRBD2
CDR3 protein: CASAGTSGPNEQFF
CDR3 DNA: TGCGCCAGCGCCGGGACTAGCGGTCCTAATGAGCAGTTCTTC

V gene: TRBV12-3/TRBV12-4
clone size: NA
J gene: TRBJ1-4
D gene: NA
CDR3 protein: CASSFLDGEKLFF
CDR3 DNA: TGTGCCAGCAGTTTCCTGGACGGGGAAAAACTGTTTTTT

V gene: TRBV10-3
clone size: NA
J gene: TRBJ2-4
D gene: NA
CDR3 protein: CAIKDSLAKNIQYF
CDR3 DNA: TGTGCCATCAAAGACAGCCTAGCCAAAAACATTCAGTACTTC

V gene: TRBV12-3/TRBV12-4
clone size: NA
J gene: TRBJ2-1
D gene: TRBD2
CDR3 protein: CASSFPPPWAGVYNEQFF
CDR3 DNA: TGTGCCAGCAGTTTTCCCCCACCCTGGGCGGGGGTTTACAATGAGCAGTTCTTC

V gene: TRBV15
clone size: few
J gene: TRBJ2-7
D gene: TRBD1
CDR3 protein: CATSSEDRLSYEQYF
CDR3 DNA: TGTGCCACCAGCAGTGAGGACAGGCTCTCCTACGAGCAGTACTTC

V gene: TRBV30
clone size: few
J gene: TRBJ2-1
D gene: TRBD2
CDR3 protein: CAWSGTSFHNEQFF
CDR3 DNA: TGTGCCTGGAGTGGGACTAGTTTCCACAATGAGCAGTTCTTC

V gene: TRBV4-3
clone size: few
J gene: TRBJ2-6
D gene: TRBD1
CDR3 protein: CASSQNRGPNSGANVLTF
CDR3 DNA: TGCGCCAGCAGCCAGAACAGGGGGCCGAACTCTGGGGCCAACGTCCTGACTTTC

V gene: TRBV7-3
clone size: few
J gene: TRBJ1-1
D gene: NA
CDR3 protein: CASSVNGGDTEAFF
CDR3 DNA: TGTGCCAGCAGCGTAAACGGGGGAGACACTGAAGCTTTCTTT

V gene: TRBV2
clone size: NA
J gene: TRBJ1-5
D gene: NA
CDR3 protein: CASSRDNSNQPQHF
CDR3 DNA: TGTGCCAGCAGCCGGGACAATAGCAATCAGCCCCAGCATTTT

V gene: TRBV7-9
clone size: few
J gene: TRBJ2-7
D gene: TRBD2
CDR3 protein: CASSPRLAGGPGSEQYF
CDR3 DNA: TGTGCCAGCAGCCCCCGACTAGCGGGAGGACCCGGGAGCGAGCAGTACTTC

V gene: TRBV7-2
clone size: NA
J gene: TRBJ1-2
D gene: NA
CDR3 protein: CASSLYEGNGGYTF
CDR3 DNA: TGTGCCAGCAGCTTATATGAGGGGAATGGTGGCTACACCTTC

V gene: TRBV27
clone size: NA
J gene: TRBJ2-7
D gene: TRBD2
CDR3 protein: CASRVAGVSLFPEQYF
CDR3 DNA: TGTGCCAGCAGGGTAGCGGGAGTTAGCCTGTTTCCCGAGCAGTACTTC

V gene: TRBV14
clone size: NA
J gene: TRBJ2-2
D gene: NA
CDR3 protein: CASRRDTNTGELFF
CDR3 DNA: TGTGCCAGCAGGAGAGATACGAACACCGGGGAGCTGTTTTTT

V gene: TRBV7-3
clone size: NA
J gene: TRBJ2-1
D gene: TRBD2
CDR3 protein: CASSLTGRANEQFF
CDR3 DNA: TGTGCCAGCAGCTTAACTGGGAGGGCCAATGAGCAGTTCTTC

V gene: TRBV12-3/TRBV12-4
clone size: NA
J gene: TRBJ2-1
D gene: TRBD2
CDR3 protein: CASSPTSGGAREQFF
CDR3 DNA: TGTGCCAGCAGCCCGACTAGCGGGGGGGCTCGTGAGCAGTTCTTC

V gene: TRBV3-1
clone size: NA
J gene: TRBJ2-5
D gene: NA
CDR3 protein: CASSQDTWARGPGETQYF
CDR3 DNA: TGTGCCAGCAGCCAAGATACCTGGGCGCGGGGGCCCGGGGAGACCCAGTACTTC

V gene: TRBV12-3/TRBV12-4
clone size: few
J gene: TRBJ2-7
D gene: NA
CDR3 protein: CASSDSALGASYEQYF
CDR3 DNA: TGTGCCAGCAGCGATTCCGCACTAGGTGCGTCCTACGAGCAGTACTTC

V gene: TRBV5-6
clone size: NA
J gene: TRBJ2-3
D gene: NA
CDR3 protein: CASSLLATEDTQYF
CDR3 DNA: TGTGCCAGCAGCTTACTAGCAACTGAAGATACGCAGTATTTT

V gene: TRBV5-1
clone size: NA
J gene: TRBJ2-5
D gene: NA
CDR3 protein: CASSFTQETQYF
CDR3 DNA: TGCGCCAGCAGCTTTACGCAAGAGACCCAGTACTTC

V gene: TRBV20-1
clone size: once
J gene: TRBJ2-3
D gene: NA
CDR3 protein: CSASLNSADTQYF
CDR3 DNA: TGCAGTGCTAGTTTGAATAGCGCGGATACGCAGTATTTT